This T cell receptor (beta chain) was captured in a study of T cells in Graves' hyperthyroidism and ophthalmopathy. This clonotype has ten or more counts. Amplified regions were TCR beta CDR3 sequences from RNA transcripts. RT-PCR in the first round (using the HTBI primer set) targeted the TCR CDR3. Using its own MiXCR run on the multiplex PCR reads, TCRdb lists one record per CDR3 protein. This sample carries about 300,000 distinct CDR3 sequences, around 25% of them seen once, and the ten largest clones take roughly 24%. The sequence was collected from a middle-aged man with Graves' hyperthyroidism that later progressed to Graves' ophthalmopathy. The specimen was blood.

The CDR3 DNA reads TGTGCCAGCAGTTACTCAACTAGCGGGAGGAACGAGCAGTACTTC. Translation gives CASSYSTSGRNEQYF. The gene calls are TRBV6-2 or TRBV6-3 and TRBJ2-7; 12 nucleotides align to TRBD2. Germline V gene sequence: CDR1 MNHEY, CDR2 SVGEGT. V dropped 0 bases and J dropped 5; count of bases not matched to a gene: 2. This CDR3 has 15 amino acids.